Below, 27 T cell receptor beta chains from the same sample are listed, as sequenced in a study of human CD8 memory T cell subsets. The TCR beta sequencing libraries came from UMI-labeled 5' RACE. TCRdb reworked the 5' RACE reads into one entry per CDR3 protein, no DNA. In all, the sample yields 6,000 to 8,500 distinct CDR3 sequences. The material sequenced was CD8+ T cells from PBMCs. The origin of the receptors is a human donor in good health.

J is TRBJ2-1 and V is TRBV7-8; TCRdb reports TRBD1, a call that lacks DNA to check it against. Germline V gives CDR1 SGHVS, CDR2 FQNEAQ. This CDR3 contains 17 residues. CDR3 sequence: CASSRFGHTSGNNEQFF.

This clonotype is medium-sized (0.01 to 0.1%) by frequency. The chain combines TRBV28 with TRBJ1-1; TCRdb proposes TRBD1, but this gene call is untestable without DNA. This CDR3 comprises 15 residues. Germline V gives CDR1 MDHEN, CDR2 SYDVKM. CDR3 protein: CASRLGTGENTEAFF.

This chain uses TRBV29-1 with TRBJ2-1. CDR1 is SQVTM and CDR2 is ANQGSEA in the germline V gene. CDR3 length equals 12 residues. CDR3 region: CSVEKGILEQFF.

Considering frequency, this clonotype is medium-sized. The rearrangement uses TRBV4-1 and TRBJ1-1. Looked up from germline, CDR1 is MGHRA and CDR2 is YSYEKL. The CDR3 runs to 14 residues. This CDR3 reads CASSQDPVNTEAFF.

This clonotype counts as medium-sized by frequency. The V call is TRBV29-1, the J call TRBJ2-6; TCRdb selects TRBD1, and the lack of DNA leaves this call unchecked. The CDR3 spans 17 residues. Germline CDR1 and CDR2: SQVTM and ANQGSEA. The CDR3 region is CSAYRGGREGGANVLTF.

The chain carries TRBV21-1 and TRBJ2-7. TRBV21-1 is given as a pseudogene. The CDR3 runs 21 residues. This chain's CDR3 is CASSKEVYFAVSDRSSYEQYF.

The chain combines TRBV2 with TRBJ2-1. The CDR3 runs to 12 residues. Germline CDR1 is SNHLY and CDR2 is FYNNEI. CDR3 protein: CARKVQGSEQFF.

This clonotype is identified as medium-sized from frequency. V usage is TRBV20-1 and J usage is TRBJ2-5; lacking DNA, the TRBD2 call made by TCRdb goes unchecked. This CDR3 region has 14 residues. CDR1 and CDR2 from the germline V gene are DFQATT and SNEGSKA (reference sequence). CDR3 region: CSAKGGTLTETQYF.

This chain links TRBV28 with TRBJ2-7; the TCRdb D gene call, TRBD1, has no DNA to confirm it. The CDR3 length is 19 residues. The germline V gene has CDR1 MDHEN and CDR2 SYDVKM. This CDR3 is CASSSSSGQGRPYTYEQYF.

The chain joins TRBV14 to TRBJ1-1; TCRdb designates TRBD1, a call that cannot be tested without DNA. Germline V gives CDR1 SGHDN, CDR2 FVKESK. CDR3 size: 18 residues. The CDR3: CASSQDWDRGLSNTEAFF.

This CDR3 reads CASSGGDRGFGLPDLAKNIQYF. The chain joins TRBV9 to TRBJ2-4; the TCRdb D gene call, TRBD2, has no DNA to confirm it. This CDR3 spans 22 amino acids. The germline V gene encodes CDR1 SGDLS and CDR2 YYNGEE.

This clonotype is medium-sized by frequency. The chain couples TRBV7-7 to TRBJ1-1. Germline CDR1 and CDR2: SSHAT and FNYEAQ (reference sequence). CDR3 length: 13 residues. Here the CDR3 reads CASSLERSTEAFF.

The J gene is TRBJ2-1, the V gene TRBV20-1; TCRdb's assignment of TRBD2 cannot be checked, as there is no DNA. CDR3 length: 15 residues. CDR1 is DFQATT, CDR2 SNEGSKA, per germline (reference sequence). The CDR3 sequence: CSATGTSGKYNEQFF.

Frequency places this clonotype as medium-sized (0.01 to 0.1%). The rearrangement joins TRBV28 to TRBJ2-2. Germline CDR1 is MDHEN and CDR2 is SYDVKM. The CDR3 consists of 13 residues. The CDR3 sequence is CASSLWATGELFF.

This clonotype registers medium-sized by frequency. The chain employs TRBV21-1 and TRBJ1-1; there is no DNA to check the TCRdb D call of TRBD1. TRBV21-1 is listed as a pseudogene. The CDR3 has 15 residues. This chain's CDR3 is CASSKWVRDSYEAFF.

The chain carries TRBV12-2 and TRBJ1-1. TRBV12-2 is a pseudogene. The CDR3 has 16 residues. The CDR3 sequence is CASRLAGVVKGTEAFF.

This rearrangement joins TRBV7-9 to TRBJ2-2. Looked up from germline, CDR1 is SEHNR and CDR2 is FQNEAQ (reference sequence). This CDR3 has 13 residues. This CDR3 reads CASSTDLTGELFF. The full variable domain, in which reference TRBV7-9 and TRBJ2-2 provide the parts outside the CDR3, is DTGVSQNPRHKITKRGQNVTFRCDPISEHNRLYWYRQTLGQGPEFLTYFQNEAQLEKSRLLSDRFSAERPKGSFSTLEIQRTEQGDSAMYLCASSTDLTGELFFGEGSRLTVL.

The rearrangement uses TRBV28 and TRBJ1-2; TCRdb indicates TRBD1, and absent DNA this call remains unverified. The CDR3 loop spans 13 amino acids. CDR1 and CDR2 (germline): MDHEN, SYDVKM. CDR3 amino acids: CASTLGGSYGYTF.

The V gene is TRBV2, the J gene TRBJ2-2; TCRdb returns TRBD2, unconfirmable since there is no DNA. The germline gives CDR1 SNHLY, CDR2 FYNNEI. The CDR3 is 14 residues long. The CDR3 sequence: CAVARDGNTGELFF. Filled out from reference TRBV2 and TRBJ2-2, the complete variable domain reads EPEVTQTPSHQVTQMGQEVILRCVPISNHLYFYWYRQILGQKVEFLVSFYNNEISEKSEIFDDQFSVERPDGSNFTLKIRSTKLEDSAMYFCAVARDGNTGELFFGEGSRLTVL.

The V gene is TRBV5-1, the J gene TRBJ2-3; TCRdb's D call of TRBD2 is untestable without DNA. The CDR3 spans 17 residues. Germline CDR1 reads SGHRS; CDR2 reads YFSETQ. CDR3 sequence: CASSLVRASGRADTQYF.

V gene TRBV28 combines with J gene TRBJ1-1; with no DNA, the TCRdb D assignment of TRBD1 cannot be verified. CDR3 length: 13 amino acids. Germline V lookup: CDR1 MDHEN, CDR2 SYDVKM. The CDR3 sequence: CASSLNRPTEAFF.

The chain has TRBV7-3 and TRBJ2-1; TCRdb's D gene call, TRBD2, goes unchecked for lack of DNA. This CDR3 is built from 17 residues. In germline, CDR1 is SGHTA, CDR2 FQGTGA. The CDR3 loop reads CASSLTNSGRKGNEQFF.

The chain recombines TRBV27 with TRBJ2-7; TCRdb reports TRBD2, a call that lacks DNA to check it against. In germline, CDR1 is MNHEY, CDR2 SMNVEV (reference sequence). The CDR3 spans 12 residues. The CDR3: CASTGTLPEQYF.

The chain carries TRBV7-8 and TRBJ1-1; TCRdb proposes TRBD1, but this gene call is untestable without DNA. Germline CDR1 SGHVS, CDR2 FQNEAQ. The CDR3 is made up of 13 amino acids. CDR3 in amino acids: CASSWTGDTEAFF.

The rearrangement links TRBV20-1 to TRBJ2-7. The CDR3 is made up of 15 amino acids. From germline, CDR1 is DFQATT and CDR2 SNEGSKA (reference sequence). CDR3 loop: CSAREKQAFSYEQYF.

This sequence joins TRBV29-1 and TRBJ2-5; there is no DNA to check the TCRdb D call of TRBD1. Germline-derived CDR1 and CDR2 are SQVTM and ANQGSEA. The CDR3 covers 16 residues. CDR3 in amino acids: CSVLQTSPLPRETQYF.

The CDR3 here is CAISESPGEGTEAFF. The chain carries TRBV10-3 and TRBJ1-1; the TCRdb D gene call, TRBD1, has no DNA to confirm it. This CDR3 is 15 amino acids long. Per germline, CDR1 ENHRY and CDR2 SYGVKD.